These 22 T cell receptor beta chains were all obtained from the same sample, sequenced in a study of circulating tumor DNA in untreated peripheral T-cell lymphoma. Here immunoSEQ multiplex PCR was the method, and the copy in TCRdb shows in-frame clones only, minus some. Among some 10,000 clones, approximately 72% were seen once, and the ten largest hold about a third. Sequences were obtained from tumor tissue. The receptors derive from a human donor with peripheral T-cell lymphoma.

J is TRBJ1-1 and V is TRBV9; TRBD1 aligns across 9 bases. The CDR3 consists of 14 residues. Per germline, CDR1 SGDLS and CDR2 YYNGEE. Trimming removed 8 bases from V and 5 bases from J; junction bases left unmatched: 10. This CDR3 is CASSEQGARTEAFF. The DNA for the CDR3 is TGTGCCAGTAGTGAACAGGGGGCTCGGACTGAAGCTTTCTTT.

The J gene is TRBJ2-1, the V gene TRBV19, with TRBD1 matching over 7 bases. The V segment lost 4 bases and the J segment 1 base; nucleotides outside the gene matches: 4. Germline V gene lookup returns CDR1 LNHDA and CDR2 SQIVND (reference sequence). CDR3 length equals 15 residues. The CDR3 DNA reads TGTGCCAGTAGTAACCTGGGACAGTCCTACAATGAGCAGTTCTTC. It translates to CASSNLGQSYNEQFF.

The chain combines TRBV11-3 with TRBJ2-3; 11 bases align to TRBD2. The CDR3 is 17 amino acids. V was pared by 2 bases and J by 0 bases, with 4 bases of the junction left unmatched. Germline V gene data show CDR1 as SGHNT and CDR2 as YENEEA. This chain's CDR3 is CASSLTSGGSSTDTQYF. DNA of the CDR3: TGTGCCAGCAGCTTAACTAGCGGGGGATCTAGCACAGATACGCAGTATTTT.

This clone was detected a few times. The V call is TRBV11-3, the J call TRBJ2-1; the match to TRBD1 covers 9 bases. CDR3 length: 15 residues. V shed 5 bases, J shed 4 bases, and the junction held 6 bases outside the gene matches. Germline V gene lookup returns CDR1 SGHNT and CDR2 YENEEA. CDR3 loop: CASSTHRGPYNEQFF. CDR3 DNA: TGTGCCAGCAGCACCCACAGGGGGCCGTACAATGAGCAGTTCTTC.

This clone was observed a handful of times. The chain combines TRBV14 with TRBJ2-3; 10 bases are a match to TRBD2. Germline V gene sequence: CDR1 SGHDN, CDR2 FVKESK. V dropped 4 bases and J dropped 5; count of bases not matched to a gene: 9. The CDR3 totals 16 residues. CDR3 protein: CASSRGLARDRDTQYF. The CDR3 nucleotides are TGTGCCAGCAGCCGGGGACTAGCGCGGGATCGAGATACGCAGTATTTT.

V usage is TRBV19 and J usage is TRBJ2-1; no definite D call. V was shortened by 7 bases and J by 0 bases, with 13 bases between the two germline ends. This CDR3 spans 15 amino acids. Germline loops: CDR1 LNHDA, CDR2 SQIVND (reference sequence). CDR3 sequence reads: CASTFDIRSYNEQFF. For the CDR3, the DNA is TGTGCCAGTACTTTTGACATTCGCTCCTACAATGAGCAGTTCTTC.

The chain carries TRBV6-8 and TRBJ1-3; possibly TRBD1 for D (5 bases). The CDR3 runs 15 residues. Germline CDR1 is MNHGY and CDR2 is SAAAGT. V lost 2 bases to trimming and J lost 2 bases, with 10 bases between them. CDR3 coding DNA: TGTGCCAGCAGTTACCGAGGAGGGGCTGGAAACACCATATATTTT. Amino acid sequence: CASSYRGGAGNTIYF.

The rearrangement joins TRBV7-5 to TRBJ2-7. TRBV7-5 is a known pseudogene. This CDR3 has 14 residues. In DNA, the CDR3 is TGTGCCAGCAGCTTAGAGTGGGGGAACTACGAGCAGTACTTC. This sequence encodes CASSLEWGNYEQYF.

The V gene is TRBV11-1, the J gene TRBJ2-3; tentative D call: TRBD2 (5 bases). This CDR3 is 16 amino acids long. V lost 3 bases to trimming and J lost 2 bases, with 15 bases between them. The germline gives CDR1 SGHAT, CDR2 FQDESV (reference sequence). The CDR3 sequence is CASSLGISELTDTQYF. CDR3 nucleotides: TGTGCCAGCAGCTTGGGCATTAGCGAACTCACAGATACGCAGTATTTT.

V and J are TRBV15 and TRBJ1-5; TRBD1 matches 7 bases. With V trimmed by 3 bases and J by 3 bases, 8 bases remained unmatched. The CDR3 runs 16 residues. Germline V gene data show CDR1 as LNHNV and CDR2 as YYDKDF (reference sequence). CDR3 loop: CATSSPQQGNNQPQHF. The CDR3 coding sequence is TGTGCCACCAGCAGTCCCCAACAGGGGAACAATCAGCCCCAGCATTTT.

The V gene is TRBV1, the J gene TRBJ2-7. TRBV1 is described as a pseudogene. The CDR3 contains 13 residues. CDR3 nucleotide sequence: TGCGCCAGCAGCCAAGATCGCTCCCTCGAGCAGTACTTC. This encodes CASSQDRSLEQYF.

The gene calls are TRBV19 and TRBJ1-1; 8 bases fit TRBD1. The CDR3 is made up of 14 amino acids. The germline V gene has CDR1 LNHDA and CDR2 SQIVND (reference sequence). Trimming cost V 6 bases and J 0 bases; bases outside gene matches: 3. The DNA of the CDR3 is TGTGCCAGTAGGCCGGACAGGGTGAACACTGAAGCTTTCTTT. The encoded protein is CASRPDRVNTEAFF.

The V call is TRBV19, the J call TRBJ1-4; no firm D call. CDR3 length: 15 amino acids. V lost 5 bases and J lost 3, with 13 bases in between. CDR1 LNHDA and CDR2 SQIVND come from the germline V gene (reference sequence). CDR3 loop: CASSPTPRPNEKLFF. CDR3 in DNA: TGTGCCAGTAGTCCGACACCCCGGCCTAATGAAAAACTGTTTTTT.

The chain recombines TRBV5-1 with TRBJ2-7, with D hard to call. The length of the CDR3 is 14 residues. The germline gives CDR1 SGHRS, CDR2 YFSETQ. Trimming stripped 3 bases from V and 3 bases from J, with 13 bases between. Written as DNA, the CDR3 is TGCGCCAGCAGCTCGGTGAAGGGATTCTACGAGCAGTACTTC. It yields the protein CASSSVKGFYEQYF.

This clone was seen once. V gene TRBV6-8 combines with J gene TRBJ1-4; TRBD1 might be the D (6 bases). V lost 4 bases to trimming and J lost 8 bases, with 14 bases between them. Germline V lookup: CDR1 MNHGY, CDR2 SAAAGT. The CDR3 is 14 residues long. The CDR3 loop is CASSSRGHKEKLFF. The CDR3 DNA reads TGTGCCAGCAGTTCCCGGGGACATAAAGAAAAACTGTTTTTT.

The J gene is TRBJ1-6, the V gene TRBV27, with 9 bases identical to TRBD1. This CDR3 contains 18 residues. V dropped 8 bases and J dropped 4; count of bases not matched to a gene: 15. The germline gives CDR1 MNHEY, CDR2 SMNVEV (reference sequence). CDR3 sequence reads: CASATGTGSVVYNSPLHF. The DNA of the CDR3 is TGTGCCAGCGCTACCGGGACAGGGTCGGTTGTTTATAATTCACCCCTCCACTTT.

The chain uses TRBV11-3 and TRBJ2-1, with a possible D match to TRBD2 (5 bases). The CDR3 consists of 15 residues. Per germline, CDR1 SGHNT and CDR2 YENEEA. Trimming cost V 5 bases and J 1 base, with 12 bases left between them. The CDR3: CASSVLGVSYNEQFF. The DNA for the CDR3 is TGTGCCAGCAGCGTACTCGGGGTTTCCTACAATGAGCAGTTCTTC.

This sequence joins TRBV29-1 and TRBJ1-2, with D perhaps TRBD1 (6 bases). Trimming removed 8 bases from V and 3 bases from J, with 13 bases in between. This CDR3 comprises 12 residues. Germline loops: CDR1 SQVTM, CDR2 ANQGSEA. CDR3 residues: CSSRGAHYGYTF. The DNA of the CDR3 is TGCAGCTCCCGGGGGGCCCACTATGGCTACACCTTC.

This rearrangement joins TRBV28 to TRBJ2-7, with TRBD2 matching over 9 bases. J lost 2 bases, V lost 4 bases, and 6 bases had no gene match. CDR1 and CDR2 from the germline V gene are MDHEN and SYDVKM. The CDR3 sequence is 15 residues long. CDR3 sequence (DNA): TGTGCCAGCAGTTCCCCTAGCGGGGTGGCCTACGAGCAGTACTTC. Its protein product is CASSSPSGVAYEQYF. Looking up the rest from reference TRBV28 and TRBJ2-7 gives the full variable domain: DVKVTQSSRYLVKRTGEKVFLECVQDMDHENMFWYRQDPGLGLRLIYFSYDVKMKEKGDIPEGYSVSREKKERFSLILESASTNQTSMYLCASSSPSGVAYEQYFGPGTRLTVT.

This chain links TRBV6-8 with TRBJ1-2; D is ambiguous. The CDR3 is 13 residues long. V was trimmed by 8 bases and J by 2 bases, leaving 12 bases between them. Germline CDR1 reads MNHGY; CDR2 reads SAAAGT. Written as DNA, the CDR3 is TGTGCCAGCCACGACCCGTTCAACTATGGCTACACCTTC. As protein: CASHDPFNYGYTF.

V gene TRBV18 combines with J gene TRBJ2-5, with D possibly matching TRBD1 (6 bases). The CDR3 consists of 15 residues. The V end lost 3 bases, the J end lost 6 bases, and 17 bases lay between the germline ends. Germline V gene data show CDR1 as KGHSH and CDR2 as LQKENI. The CDR3, as DNA: TGTGCCAGCTCACCTAGTACAGGGATTCGAAAGACCCAGTACTTC. Its translation: CASSPSTGIRKTQYF.

As for this clone: The germline gene is not matched at one end of the junction; a read error may be the cause. The chain recombines TRBV11-3 with TRBJ1-6; D possibly corresponds to TRBD1 (5 bases). Germline loops: CDR1 SGHNT, CDR2 YENEEA. This CDR3 has 15 residues. CDR3 in DNA: TGTGCCAACAGCTTTAGTGCAGGGCTCCATTCACCCCTCCACTTT. This sequence encodes CANSFSAGLHSPLHF.